These 31 T cell receptor beta chains were sequenced from one sample in a study of T cell responses to AZD1222 COVID-19 vaccine. This table comes from immunoSEQ multiplex PCR, and its TCRdb copy is limited to in-frame clones, with some not included. The profile shows roughly 50,000 clones, 86% of them singletons. The material was peripheral blood, obtained 28 days after the second AZD1222 dose. The source of these receptors is an adult who received the AZD1222 COVID-19 vaccine.

This sequence joins TRBV5-4 and TRBJ2-7, with no clear D. Germline values: CDR1 SGHNT, CDR2 YYREEE (reference sequence). The CDR3 extends over 15 amino acids. V gave up 4 bases and J gave up 3 bases, with 17 bases separating them. The CDR3 sequence: CASSPSIKEIYEQYF. CDR3 DNA: TGTGCCAGCAGCCCCTCCATCAAGGAGATCTACGAGCAGTACTTC. The full variable domain, rest sourced from reference TRBV5-4 and TRBJ2-7, is ETGVTQSPTHLIKTRGQQVTLRCSSQSGHNTVSWYQQALGQGPQFIFQYYREEENGRGNFPPRFSGLQFPNYSSELNVNALELDDSALYLCASSPSIKEIYEQYFGPGTRLTVT.

The chain carries TRBV6-5 and TRBJ2-3; no clear D gene. The CDR3 runs 15 residues. Trimming cost V 0 bases and J 6 bases, with 13 bases left between them. Germline-derived CDR1 and CDR2 are MNHEY and SVGAGI. The CDR3 region is CASSYSTYGWDTQYF. The CDR3 nucleotides are TGTGCCAGCAGTTACTCGACGTACGGATGGGATACGCAGTATTTT.

This chain links TRBV9 with TRBJ1-2; 7 positions match TRBD1. The CDR3 loop spans 12 amino acids. Germline lookup yields CDR1 SGDLS and CDR2 YYNGEE. Unmatched junction bases numbered 3, after V lost 4 bases and J lost 6 bases. In nucleotides, the CDR3 is TGTGCCAGCAGCACAGGACAGGATGGCTACACCTTC. Translated, it gives CASSTGQDGYTF.

This chain connects TRBV4-2 to TRBJ2-5; 7 nucleotides line up with TRBD1. Germline CDR1 reads LGHNA; CDR2 reads YNFKEQ. With 2 bases clipped from V and 4 bases from J, the junction kept 16 bases outside the gene matches. The CDR3 spans 18 residues. The CDR3 sequence is CASSQTWDSGARGETQYF. The DNA of the CDR3 is TGTGCCAGCAGCCAAACCTGGGACAGTGGGGCTCGTGGAGAGACCCAGTACTTC.

J is TRBJ1-2 and V is TRBV28; D possibly corresponds to TRBD1 (5 bases). In germline, CDR1 is MDHEN, CDR2 SYDVKM. V was trimmed by 6 bases and J by 4 bases, leaving 12 bases between them. The CDR3 totals 13 residues. The CDR3 protein is CASRRPGTYGYTF. Written as DNA, the CDR3 is TGTGCCAGCAGGCGTCCCGGGACCTATGGCTACACCTTC.

This chain uses TRBV7-6 with TRBJ2-7; 8 bases align to TRBD1. Germline CDR1 is SGHVS and CDR2 is FNYEAQ. There are 15 residues in the CDR3. J gave up 2 bases and V 5 bases, and 8 bases lay outside the gene matches. As DNA, the CDR3 is TGTGCCAGCAGCGATGGACAGGGAGAGACCTACGAGCAGTACTTC. It translates to CASSDGQGETYEQYF.

This clone is a singleton in its sample. V usage is TRBV5-5 and J usage is TRBJ1-4, with 7 bases fitting TRBD1. Looked up from germline, CDR1 is SGHKS and CDR2 is YYEKEE (reference sequence). The V segment lost 4 bases and the J segment 8 bases; nucleotides outside the gene matches: 5. This CDR3 comprises 13 residues. CDR3: CASSPTGTEKLFF. Written as DNA, the CDR3 is TGTGCCAGCAGCCCGACAGGGACCGAAAAACTGTTTTTT.

The rearrangement uses TRBV11-3 and TRBJ2-2; D remains ambiguous. Between the trimmed V and J ends, which lost 5 bases and 4 bases, there was a span of 11 bases. Germline V lookup: CDR1 SGHNT, CDR2 YENEEA. The CDR3 length is 14 residues. The CDR3 nucleotides are TGTGCCAGCAGCCCTCGGACCTTCACCGGGGAGCTGTTTTTT. It encodes CASSPRTFTGELFF. Looking up the rest from reference TRBV11-3 and TRBJ2-2 gives the full variable domain: EAGVVQSPRYKIIEKKQPVAFWCNPISGHNTLYWYLQNLGQGPELLIRYENEEAVDDSQLPKDRFSAERLKGVDSTLKIQPAELGDSAVYLCASSPRTFTGELFFGEGSRLTVL.

The chain couples TRBV18 to TRBJ2-5; 9 bases line up with TRBD1. CDR3 size: 15 residues. Germline V gene data show CDR1 as KGHSH and CDR2 as LQKENI. The V gene end was trimmed by 3 bases and the J gene end by 3 bases; junction bases not matched to a gene: 5. DNA of the CDR3: TGTGCCAGCTCACCCCCCCGGACAGGGGAAGAGACCCAGTACTTC. This encodes CASSPPRTGEETQYF.

Only a few counts were recorded for this clone. The CDR3 bases are TGTGCTAGCCACGGGGGGAACTACAATGAGCAGTTCTTC. It is translated as CASHGGNYNEQFF. The chain uses TRBV30 and TRBJ2-1, with 7 bases matching TRBD2. In germline, CDR1 is GTSNPN, CDR2 SVGIG (reference sequence). CDR3 length: 13 amino acids.

This rearrangement joins TRBV7-2 to TRBJ2-5, with TRBD2 matching 7 bases. V shed 2 bases, J shed 5 bases, and the junction held 5 bases outside the gene matches. Germline V gene lookup returns CDR1 SGHTA and CDR2 FQGNSA. The CDR3 totals 14 residues. Written as DNA, the CDR3 is TGTGCCAGCAGCTTACGATGGGAGGGGGAGACCCAGTACTTC. Protein sequence: CASSLRWEGETQYF.

This chain uses TRBV6-5 with TRBJ1-1; D perhaps matches TRBD1 (5 bases). The CDR3 covers 13 residues. V was cut by 6 bases and J by 3 bases, with 11 bases left in between. Per germline, CDR1 MNHEY and CDR2 SVGAGI. CDR3 in amino acids: CASRRDSYTEAFF. The DNA for the CDR3 is TGTGCCAGCAGGAGGGACTCCTACACTGAAGCTTTCTTT.

The chain is built from TRBV5-8 and TRBJ2-3, with 9 bases lining up with TRBD2. Germline CDR1 and CDR2: SGHTS and YDEGEE. The CDR3 spans 17 residues. The J segment lost 2 bases and the V segment lost 0 bases, leaving 7 bases of the junction unmatched. CDR3 sequence reads: CASSLGPSGAPTDTQYF. Here the CDR3 DNA reads TGTGCCAGCAGCTTGGGGCCTAGCGGGGCACCCACAGATACGCAGTATTTT.

The CDR3 region is CASSPFESSGNTIYF. As DNA, the CDR3 is TGTGCCAGCAGCCCCTTTGAAAGCTCTGGAAACACCATATATTTT. V usage is TRBV5-5 and J usage is TRBJ1-3; no definite D call. The V gene's germline CDR1 is SGHKS and CDR2 YYEKEE (reference sequence). Trimming cost V 4 bases and J 0 bases, with 11 bases left between them. This CDR3 region has 15 residues. The full variable domain, with the rest looked up from reference TRBV5-5 and TRBJ1-3, is DAGVTQSPTHLIKTRGQQVTLRCSPISGHKSVSWYQQVLGQGPQFIFQYYEKEERGRGNFPDRFSARQFPNYSSELNVNALLLGDSALYLCASSPFESSGNTIYFGEGSWLTVV.

This clone occurred a few times. The CDR3 region is CASSPTRGINGYTF. CDR3 in DNA: TGTGCCAGCAGCCCGACGCGGGGCATTAATGGCTACACCTTC. The V and J genes are TRBV11-2 and TRBJ1-2, with TRBD1 as a possible D gene (5 bases). Germline V gene lookup returns CDR1 SGHAT and CDR2 FQNNGV. Trimming left V 5 bases short and J 6 bases short, with 16 bases between. The CDR3 spans 14 residues.

The J gene is TRBJ1-2, the V gene TRBV5-6, with 7 bases matching TRBD1. Trimming took 4 bases from V and 6 from J; bases not matched to a gene: 12. CDR3 length: 15 residues. CDR1 and CDR2 (germline): SGHDT, YYEEEE. This CDR3 is CASSMGTARVDGYTF. The CDR3 DNA sequence: TGTGCCAGCAGCATGGGGACAGCGAGGGTGGATGGCTACACCTTC.

The rearrangement uses TRBV27 and TRBJ2-3, with 12 bases aligning to TRBD2. This CDR3 is 19 amino acids long. The V gene end was trimmed by 5 bases and the J gene end by 2 bases; junction bases not matched to a gene: 14. Germline V gives CDR1 MNHEY, CDR2 SMNVEV (reference sequence). Here the CDR3 DNA reads TGTGCCAGCAGTGCGACCCCCGGACTAGCGGGGCTCCACACAGATACGCAGTATTTT. This sequence encodes CASSATPGLAGLHTDTQYF.

The rearrangement links TRBV27 to TRBJ2-5; TRBD1 agrees at 9 bases. The CDR3 extends over 15 amino acids. CDR1 MNHEY and CDR2 SMNVEV come from the germline V gene (reference sequence). J lost 7 bases, V lost 5 bases, and 11 bases had no gene match. In DNA form, the CDR3 reads TGTGCCAGCAGTCCCTGGGGACAGGGCTCTGTGACCCAGTACTTC. Amino acid sequence: CASSPWGQGSVTQYF.

The chain combines TRBV9 with TRBJ2-7; D might be TRBD1 or TRBD2, each matching 5 bases. There are 13 residues in the CDR3. The germline gives CDR1 SGDLS, CDR2 YYNGEE. Trimming took 2 bases from V and 5 from J, leaving 11 bases between them. CDR3 sequence (DNA): TGTGCCAGCAGCGTTGAGGGGCGAAACGAGCAGTACTTC. Its protein is CASSVEGRNEQYF.

The rearrangement joins TRBV6-1 to TRBJ2-2; 11 positions agree with TRBD2. Germline CDR1 reads MNHNS; CDR2 reads SASEGT. Trimming at V came to 3 bases and at J to 4 bases, leaving 7 bases not matched to a gene. The CDR3 is 17 residues long. The CDR3 here is CASSDGLAGGSTGELFF. DNA of the CDR3: TGTGCCAGCAGTGATGGTTTAGCGGGAGGGAGCACCGGGGAGCTGTTTTTT.

The chain carries TRBV12-3 or TRBV12-4 and TRBJ2-7; D tentatively reads TRBD1 or TRBD2 (6 bases each). V shed 4 bases and J shed 8 bases, with 9 bases lying between them. The CDR3 runs 11 residues. This CDR3 reads CASSYRGQQYF. CDR3 coding DNA: TGTGCCAGCAGTTATCGGGGGCAGCAGTACTTC.

The chain links TRBV7-3 to TRBJ2-1; tentatively, D is TRBD2 (5 bases). The CDR3 is 16 residues long. CDR1 is SGHTA and CDR2 is FQGTGA in the germline V gene. Trimming removed 2 bases at V and 5 bases at J, with 16 bases between. The CDR3 protein is CASSLSPERVNNEQFF. The CDR3 region has the DNA TGTGCCAGCAGCTTATCTCCAGAGAGGGTCAACAATGAGCAGTTCTTC. Full variable domain (missing parts from reference TRBV7-3 and TRBJ2-1): GAGVSQTPSNKVTEKGKYVELRCDPISGHTALYWYRQSLGQGPEFLIYFQGTGAADDSGLPNDRFFAVRPEGSVSTLKIQRTERGDSAVYLCASSLSPERVNNEQFFGPGTRLTVL.

This chain connects TRBV18 to TRBJ2-7; 11 bases align to TRBD2. CDR3 length: 16 amino acids. The germline gives CDR1 KGHSH, CDR2 LQKENI. V gave up 6 bases and J gave up 0 bases; unmatched junction bases: 7. CDR3 protein: CASSAGLAGLSYEQYF. The CDR3 DNA reads TGTGCCAGCTCCGCTGGACTAGCGGGCCTCTCCTACGAGCAGTACTTC. The full variable domain, completed using reference TRBV18 and TRBJ2-7, is NAGVMQNPRHLVRRRGQEARLRCSPMKGHSHVYWYRQLPEEGLKFMVYLQKENIIDESGMPKERFSAEFPKEGPSILRIQQVVRGDSAAYFCASSAGLAGLSYEQYFGPGTRLTVT.

V is TRBV19 and J is TRBJ1-1; 10 bases line up with TRBD1. The CDR3 loop spans 14 amino acids. V lost 4 bases to trimming and J lost 5 bases; unmatched junction nucleotides: 4. Germline V CDR1 and CDR2: LNHDA, SQIVND (reference sequence). CDR3 region: CASSNRQGATEAFF. CDR3 in DNA: TGTGCCAGTAGTAACCGACAGGGGGCGACTGAAGCTTTCTTT. The complete variable domain, with remaining parts taken from reference TRBV19 and TRBJ1-1, reads DGGITQSPKYLFRKEGQNVTLSCEQNLNHDAMYWYRQDPGQGLRLIYYSQIVNDFQKGDIAEGYSVSREKKESFPLTVTSAQKNPTAFYLCASSNRQGATEAFFGQGTRLTVV.

A single count supports this clone. The chain has TRBV11-2 and TRBJ2-7; 8 bases match TRBD2. After removal of 5 bases from V and 2 bases from J, the junction contained 5 bases not matched to a gene. The germline gives CDR1 SGHAT, CDR2 FQNNGV. This CDR3 region has 14 residues. This CDR3 reads CASSPTSGPYEQYF. The CDR3 nucleotides read TGTGCCAGCAGCCCAACTAGCGGCCCCTACGAGCAGTACTTC. Full variable domain (rest looked up from reference TRBV11-2 and TRBJ2-7): EAGVAQSPRYKIIEKRQSVAFWCNPISGHATLYWYQQILGQGPKLLIQFQNNGVVDDSQLPKDRFSAERLKGVDSTLKIQPAKLEDSAVYLCASSPTSGPYEQYFGPGTRLTVT.

J is TRBJ1-6 and V is TRBV27; possibly TRBD1 for D (6 bases). V was trimmed by 3 bases and J by 9 bases, leaving 15 bases between them. CDR3 size: 15 residues. CDR1 and CDR2 from the germline V gene are MNHEY and SMNVEV (reference sequence). The CDR3 nucleotides are TGTGCCAGCAGTTTCGAGGGGGTTGGTAGTTCACCCCTCCACTTT. The encoded protein is CASSFEGVGSSPLHF.

The genes are TRBV5-1 and TRBJ1-1; D is uncertain. From germline, CDR1 is SGHRS and CDR2 YFSETQ. The germline V and J ends were trimmed by 3 bases and 4 bases, with 10 bases remaining between them. The CDR3 totals 13 residues. CDR3 protein: CASSSPVGTEAFF. The CDR3 DNA is TGCGCCAGCAGCTCCCCCGTAGGCACTGAAGCTTTCTTT.

This clone appeared a few times. This CDR3 is also generated by other DNA sequences in the sample. Here the CDR3 DNA reads TGTGCCAGCAGCCCTGGGCAGGGTCCAGATACGCAGTATTTT. Its translation is CASSPGQGPDTQYF. The chain couples TRBV7-2 to TRBJ2-3; D is possibly TRBD1 (5 bases). Per the germline V gene, CDR1 is SGHTA and CDR2 is FQGNSA. V lost 5 bases and J lost 4, with 13 bases in between. The CDR3 consists of 14 residues.

The V call is TRBV7-2, the J call TRBJ1-1; unclear D gene. V was pared by 2 bases and J by 1 base, with 11 bases between. This CDR3 comprises 15 residues. The V gene's germline CDR1 is SGHTA and CDR2 FQGNSA. The CDR3 nucleotides read TGTGCCAGCAGCTTATTGGCCAGACAGAACACTGAAGCTTTCTTT. Translated, it gives CASSLLARQNTEAFF.

The CDR3 DNA is TGTGCCAGCAGACCCTCGACAGGGGGGAACACTGAAGCTTTCTTT. Its translation: CASRPSTGGNTEAFF. The rearrangement uses TRBV28 and TRBJ1-1; the match to TRBD1 covers 9 bases. The CDR3 sequence is 15 residues long. The J segment lost 1 base and the V segment lost 6 bases, leaving 6 bases of the junction unmatched. Germline V gene sequence: CDR1 MDHEN, CDR2 SYDVKM.

The CDR3 sequence is CASSLGQSTYEQYF. The CDR3 coding sequence is TGTGCCAGCAGCCTAGGACAGAGTACCTACGAGCAGTACTTC. The V call is TRBV14, the J call TRBJ2-7; a weak D match, TRBD1 (6 bases). The CDR3 sequence is 14 residues long. Per the germline V gene, CDR1 is SGHDN and CDR2 is FVKESK. V was pared by 4 bases and J by 2 bases, with 12 bases between.